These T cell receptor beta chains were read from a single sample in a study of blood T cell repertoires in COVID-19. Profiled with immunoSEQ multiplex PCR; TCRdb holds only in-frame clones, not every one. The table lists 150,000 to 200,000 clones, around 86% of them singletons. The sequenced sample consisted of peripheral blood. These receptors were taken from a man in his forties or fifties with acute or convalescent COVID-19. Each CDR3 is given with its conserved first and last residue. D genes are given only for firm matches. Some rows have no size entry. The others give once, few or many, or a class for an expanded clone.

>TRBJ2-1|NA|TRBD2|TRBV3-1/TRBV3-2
TGTGCCAGCAGCCAATATATTGGACTAGGTCGAAATGAGCAGTTCTTC
CASSQYIGLGRNEQFF
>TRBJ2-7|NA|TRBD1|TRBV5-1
TGCGCCAGCAGCCCCGGACGGGACAGCAGCTCCTACGAGCAGTACTTC
CASSPGRDSSSYEQYF
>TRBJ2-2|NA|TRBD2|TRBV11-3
TGTGCCAGCAGCTTGATCAGCGGGGGCACATGGAACACCGGGGAGCTGTTTTTT
CASSLISGGTWNTGELFF
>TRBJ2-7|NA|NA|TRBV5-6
TGTGCCAGCAGCTTGGGACATCCCATTCTCAGGGAGCAGTACTTC
CASSLGHPILREQYF
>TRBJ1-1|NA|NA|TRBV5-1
TGCGCCAGCAGACCGGGGGGCGGCACTGAAGCTTTCTTT
CASRPGGGTEAFF
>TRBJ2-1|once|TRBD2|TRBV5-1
TGCGCCAGCAGCTGGGAAGGGCTAGCGGGGTATAATGAGCAGTTCTTC
CASSWEGLAGYNEQFF
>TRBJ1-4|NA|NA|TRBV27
TGTGCCAGCAGAAAACAGGCTGCAACTAATGAAAAACTGTTTTTT
CASRKQAATNEKLFF
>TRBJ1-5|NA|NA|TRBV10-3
TGTGCCATCAGTGAGAGCAACGGGGTGCATCAGCCCCAGCATTTT
CAISESNGVHQPQHF
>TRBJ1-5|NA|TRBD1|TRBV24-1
TGTGCCACCAGTGACGACAGGGGGTATCAGCCCCAGCATTTT
CATSDDRGYQPQHF
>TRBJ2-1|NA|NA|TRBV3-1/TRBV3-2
TGTGCCAGCAGCACGGGGTGGAATGAGCAGTTCTTC
CASSTGWNEQFF
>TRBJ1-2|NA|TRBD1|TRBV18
TGTGCCAGCTCAGCTCTACCGACAGGGGGAGTCTATGGCTACACCTTC
CASSALPTGGVYGYTF
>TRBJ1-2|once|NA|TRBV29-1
TGCAGCGTTGAAGATCCGGGGTACTATGGCTACACCTTC
CSVEDPGYYGYTF
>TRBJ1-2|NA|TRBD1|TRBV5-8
TGTGCCAGCAGCACAGGACAGGGGTATGGCTACACCTTC
CASSTGQGYGYTF
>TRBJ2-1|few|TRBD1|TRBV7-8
TGTGCCAGCAACACTTACACGACAGGGTCCAACAATGAGCAGTTCTTC
CASNTYTTGSNNEQFF
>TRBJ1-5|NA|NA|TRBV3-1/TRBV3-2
TGTGCCAGCAGCCAAGAAGGCGGTACGGGTCATAATAGCAATCAGCCCCAGCATTTT
CASSQEGGTGHNSNQPQHF
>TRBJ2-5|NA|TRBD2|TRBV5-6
TGTGCCAGCAGCGGAATGGGACTAGCGGACGGGGAGACCCAGTACTTC
CASSGMGLADGETQYF
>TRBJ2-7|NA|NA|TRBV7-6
TGTGCCAGCAGCTTAGCGGGGGGCGAGCAGTACTTC
CASSLAGGEQYF
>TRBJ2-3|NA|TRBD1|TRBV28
TGTGCCAGCAGGAATCTCTTAACAGGGGGCGGCACAGATACGCAGTATTTT
CASRNLLTGGGTDTQYF
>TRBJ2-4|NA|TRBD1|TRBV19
TGTGCCAGTAGTATTAGGGGGCCGACAGGGGGCGGACAGCTAGCCAAAAACATTCAGTACTTC
CASSIRGPTGGGQLAKNIQYF
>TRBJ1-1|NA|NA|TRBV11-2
TGTGCCAGCAGCTTGAACCTATACGACACTGAAGCTTTCTTT
CASSLNLYDTEAFF
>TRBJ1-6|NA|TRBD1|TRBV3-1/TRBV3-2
TGTGCCAGCAGCAGGGACAGGTGGGATTCACCCCTCCACTTT
CASSRDRWDSPLHF
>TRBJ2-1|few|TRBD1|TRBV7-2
TGTGCCAGCAGCTTACGGGACAGGGGAAGTGAGCAGTTCTTC
CASSLRDRGSEQFF
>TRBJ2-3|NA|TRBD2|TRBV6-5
TGTGCCAGCAGTTACTCTAGCGGGGGGGCCACAGATACGCAGTATTTT
CASSYSSGGATDTQYF
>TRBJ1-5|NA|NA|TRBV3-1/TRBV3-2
TGTGCCAGCAGCCAAGAAATAAATCAGCCCCAGCATTTT
CASSQEINQPQHF
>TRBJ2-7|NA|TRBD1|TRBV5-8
TGTGCCAGCAGCCGAGGGACAGGGGGCGCCTCCTACGAGCAGTACTTC
CASSRGTGGASYEQYF
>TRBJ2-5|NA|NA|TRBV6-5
TGTGCCAGCAGTTACTCGGCGGCTAAAGAGACCCAGTACTTC
CASSYSAAKETQYF
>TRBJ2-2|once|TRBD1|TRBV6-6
TGTGCCAGCAGTCCCGACCCAGGGGGATCGAACACCGGGGAGCTGTTTTTT
CASSPDPGGSNTGELFF
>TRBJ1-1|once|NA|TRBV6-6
TGTGCCAGCAGAACCACAGGGCCGAACACTGAAGCTTTCTTT
CASRTTGPNTEAFF
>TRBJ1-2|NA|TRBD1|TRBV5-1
TGCGCCAGCAGCTTGGGGACAGGGGCGGACTATGGCTACACCTTC
CASSLGTGADYGYTF
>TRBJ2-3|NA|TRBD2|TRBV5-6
TGTGCCAGCAGCTTGGGCGGGGGGCCGACAGATACGCAGTATTTT
CASSLGGGPTDTQYF
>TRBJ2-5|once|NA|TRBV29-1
TGCAGCGGGGGACGGTATCAAGAGACCCAGTACTTC
CSGGRYQETQYF
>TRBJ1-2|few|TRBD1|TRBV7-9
TGTGCCAGCAGCTTCCTGGACAGGGCCTATGGCTACACCTTC
CASSFLDRAYGYTF
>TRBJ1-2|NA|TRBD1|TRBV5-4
TGTGCCAGCAGCTCTCCGGGACAGGGAGACTATGGCTACACCTTC
CASSSPGQGDYGYTF
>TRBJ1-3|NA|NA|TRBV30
TGTGCCTGGACAAACACAGGGTCTGGAAACACCATATATTTT
CAWTNTGSGNTIYF
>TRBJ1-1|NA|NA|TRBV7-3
TGTGCCAGCAGCTTAAGCGGGGCACACACTGAAGCTTTCTTT
CASSLSGAHTEAFF
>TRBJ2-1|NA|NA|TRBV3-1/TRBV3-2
TGTGCCAGCAGCCATTCCGCGGTCAGCTCCTACAATGAGCAGTTCTTC
CASSHSAVSSYNEQFF
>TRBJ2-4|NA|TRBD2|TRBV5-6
TGTGCCAGCAGCTTGGAGCGGGGGGACAAAAACATTCAGTACTTC
CASSLERGDKNIQYF
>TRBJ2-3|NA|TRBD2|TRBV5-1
TGCGCCAGCAACTTAGGACTAGCGGGGATGGATACGCAGTATTTT
CASNLGLAGMDTQYF
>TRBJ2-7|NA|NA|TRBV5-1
TGCGCCAGCTTCGAGGGGGGGGCCCAGGACGAGCAGTACTTC
CASFEGGAQDEQYF
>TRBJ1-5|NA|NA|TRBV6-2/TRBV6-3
TGTGCCAGCAGTAGGGGGTATGACAATCAGCCCCAGCATTTT
CASSRGYDNQPQHF
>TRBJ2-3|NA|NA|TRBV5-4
TGTGCCACGGGGGCAGGGGGTTCTACAGATACGCAGTATTTT
CATGAGGSTDTQYF
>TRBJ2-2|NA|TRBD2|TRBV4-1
TGCGCCAGCAGCCAAGCGGGGGGGCACACCGGGGAGCTGTTTTTT
CASSQAGGHTGELFF
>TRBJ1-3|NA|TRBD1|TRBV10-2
TGCGCCAGCAGTACAGGGGCTGGAAACACCATATATTTT
CASSTGAGNTIYF
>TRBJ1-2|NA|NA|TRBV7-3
TGTGCCAGCAGCTTACAGGGTTATGGCTACACCTTC
CASSLQGYGYTF
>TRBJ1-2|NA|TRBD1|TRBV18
TGTGCCAGCTCACCCCAGGGGGGAGCTTATGGCTACACCTTC
CASSPQGGAYGYTF
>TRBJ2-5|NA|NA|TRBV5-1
TGCGCCAGCAGCTTGGAGCCCTGGGAGACCCAGTACTTC
CASSLEPWETQYF
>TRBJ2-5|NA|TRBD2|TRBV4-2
TGTGCCAGCAGCCAGGCGGAGGGTAGCGGGGGGGTTAAGACCCAGTACTTC
CASSQAEGSGGVKTQYF
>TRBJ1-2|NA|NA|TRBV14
TGTGCCAGCAGCCCCGGGATTCTTTATGGCTACACCTTC
CASSPGILYGYTF
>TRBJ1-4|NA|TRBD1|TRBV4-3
TGCGCCAGCAGCCAGTTGGGACAGGGGGGTAATGAAAAACTGTTTTTT
CASSQLGQGGNEKLFF
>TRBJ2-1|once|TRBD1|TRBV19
TGTGCCACTGCTGGGGACAGGGGTTTAGGTGAGCAGTTCTTC
CATAGDRGLGEQFF
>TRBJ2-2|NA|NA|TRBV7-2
TGTGCCAGCAGCTTACGACTTCCCGACACCGGGGAGCTGTTTTTT
CASSLRLPDTGELFF
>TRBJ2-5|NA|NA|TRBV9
TGTGCCAGCAGCGTAGGGGCCGGAGGCGAGACCCAGTACTTC
CASSVGAGGETQYF
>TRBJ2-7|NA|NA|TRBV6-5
TGTGCCAGCAGCTCCCGGGACACTTCCTACGAGCAGTACTTC
CASSSRDTSYEQYF
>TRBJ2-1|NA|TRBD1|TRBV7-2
TGTGCCAGCCACTTACCGGAGGGCAGGGGGCGTTTTTGGGTCTTC
CASHLPEGRGRFWVF
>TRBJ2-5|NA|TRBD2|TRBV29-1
TGCAGCTTTGGACTAGCGGGGGAGACCCAGTACTTC
CSFGLAGETQYF
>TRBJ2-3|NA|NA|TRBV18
TGTGCCAGCTCACCGTGGTCGACAGCCCCAGATACGCAGTATTTT
CASSPWSTAPDTQYF
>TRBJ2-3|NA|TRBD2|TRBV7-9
TGTGCCAGCAGCTTAGCGACGGGAGCGGGGGGGCCGAAAGATACGCAGTATTTT
CASSLATGAGGPKDTQYF